This T cell receptor beta chain was sequenced for a study of graft-versus-host responses after intestinal transplantation. Across the study: Transplantation in recipients was multivisceral, liver-intestinal, or isolated intestinal. Recipients across the board were started on anti-thymocyte globulin induction, then kept on tacrolimus and steroids for two to four years.

Findings of the study overall: Individuals carrying graft-donor T cell macrochimerism showed high graft-versus-host to host-versus-graft clonal ratios in allografts. Present in recipient marrow, GvH clones included some that appeared first in ileum or blood.

Generated by immunoSEQ multiplex PCR, the TCRdb table keeps only in-frame clones and is missing some. The sample consists of tens of thousands of clones, approximately 84% of them appearing once. As concerns this clone: Antigen specificity is unknown.

The CDR3 runs to 16 residues. Germline values: CDR1 WSHSY, CDR2 SAAADI. V shed 3 bases and J shed 6 bases, with 20 bases lying between them. The clonotype comes from a human donor who was the organ donor for an intestinal transplant. The sample here was unstimulated CD4+ T cells sorted from spleen or lymph node cells, taken before transplant. The rearrangement joins TRBV10-2 to TRBJ1-2, with D maybe TRBD1 (5 bases). The CDR3 bases are TGCGCCAGCAGTGATAGGGCGCAGGGTCTTCGGGATGGCTACACCTTC. This encodes CASSDRAQGLRDGYTF.